These 30 T cell receptor beta chains were all obtained from the same sample, sequenced in a study of T-cell memory formation after mild COVID-19. Using its own MiXCR run on the 5' RACE reads, TCRdb lists one record per CDR3 protein. The sample carries 500,000 to 600,000 distinct CDR3 sequences, 18% recorded once. Input material: PBMCs or a T cell subset sorted from them (not recorded which). These receptors originate from an adult woman who had mild COVID-19 (a few samples of this study predate the infection). Cell type and time point are not known.

This clonotype appeared a few times. V is TRBV4-1 and J is TRBJ1-2; D perhaps matches TRBD1 (6 bases). Germline V lookup: CDR1 MGHRA, CDR2 YSYEKL. With 0 bases removed from V and 4 bases from J, the gap between germline ends came to 15 bases. This CDR3 is 16 amino acids long. The CDR3 loop is CASSQEGSGRGYGYTF. Here the CDR3 DNA reads TGCGCCAGCAGCCAAGAAGGCTCGGGCAGGGGCTATGGCTACACCTTC.

A few counts support this clonotype. The chain combines TRBV12-5 with TRBJ2-3; D remains ambiguous. Germline V lookup: CDR1 LGHNT, CDR2 FRNRAP. CDR3 length: 16 amino acids. V lost 0 bases and J 2 bases, leaving 12 bases between the germline ends. The CDR3 DNA reads as TGTGCTAGTGGTTTGGTACTGAACGGGTACACAGATACGCAGTATTTT. Protein product: CASGLVLNGYTDTQYF. Full variable domain (rest looked up from reference TRBV12-5 and TRBJ2-3): DARVTQTPRHKVTEMGQEVTMRCQPILGHNTVFWYRQTMMQGLELLAYFRNRAPLDDSGMPKDRFSAEMPDATLATLKIQPSEPRDSAVYFCASGLVLNGYTDTQYFGPGTRLTVL.

The chain joins TRBV18 to TRBJ1-5; TRBD1 matches 8 bases. The V gene end was trimmed by 4 bases and the J gene end by 4 bases; junction bases not matched to a gene: 9. The CDR3 has 16 amino acids. Germline V CDR1 and CDR2: KGHSH, LQKENI. The CDR3 loop is CASSLYQGALNQPQHF. The CDR3 DNA is TGTGCCAGCTCACTTTATCAGGGGGCTCTTAATCAGCCCCAGCATTTT.

The count of this clonotype is one. This rearrangement joins TRBV2 to TRBJ1-4, with D possibly TRBD1 on 5 matching bases. V lost 8 bases to trimming and J lost 3 bases, with 16 bases between them. CDR3 size: 15 residues. The V gene's germline CDR1 is SNHLY and CDR2 FYNNEI. The CDR3 is CASSADRSANEKLFF. The CDR3 bases are TGTGCCAGCTCCGCCGACAGATCGGCTAATGAAAAACTGTTTTTT.

This CDR3 is CSARVDVGAGSLKTSDTQYF. CDR3 nucleotide sequence: TGCAGTGCTAGAGTTGATGTTGGGGCGGGATCCCTAAAAACTTCAGATACGCAGTATTTT. The chain is built from TRBV20-1 and TRBJ2-3, with D possibly TRBD2 on 6 matching bases. The ends were cut back, 1 base at V and 4 bases at J, with 30 bases in the middle. CDR1 and CDR2 (germline): DFQATT, SNEGSKA (reference sequence). The CDR3 runs to 20 residues.

The sample holds a few counts of this clonotype. The rearrangement links TRBV7-3 to TRBJ2-2; D perhaps matches TRBD1 (7 bases). Trimming stripped 2 bases from V and 2 bases from J, with 12 bases between. This CDR3 region has 16 residues. CDR1 SGHTA and CDR2 FQGTGA come from the germline V gene. CDR3 in DNA: TGTGCCAGCAGCTTAGGGGGGACAGCTAACACCGGGGAGCTGTTTTTT. Protein: CASSLGGTANTGELFF.

This clonotype was seen more than once but under ten times. This chain connects TRBV3-1 to TRBJ1-3; D is unclear. Trimming left V 0 bases short and J 4 bases short, with 10 bases between. This CDR3 is 15 amino acids long. Germline CDR1 and CDR2: LGHDT and YNNKEL (reference sequence). CDR3 in amino acids: CASSQDRIAGNTIYF. For the CDR3, the DNA is TGTGCCAGCAGCCAAGATAGGATTGCCGGAAACACCATATATTTT.

The genes are TRBV24-1 and TRBJ2-7; D unclear. Germline values: CDR1 KGHDR, CDR2 SFDVKD. Trimming shortened V by 3 bases and J by 0 bases, and 11 bases separated the two germline ends. This CDR3 is 15 amino acids long. The CDR3 loop reads CATSDGQRSSYEQYF. CDR3 bases: TGTGCCACCAGTGATGGGCAGAGGTCCTCCTACGAGCAGTACTTC.

This clonotype was found a few times. This chain joins TRBV25-1 and TRBJ2-5; possibly TRBD1 or TRBD2 for D (6 bases each). Per germline, CDR1 MGHDK and CDR2 SYGVNS. Between the trimmed V and J ends, which lost 3 bases and 4 bases, there was a span of 12 bases. The CDR3 covers 14 residues. The CDR3 DNA follows: TGTGCCAGCAGTGAGCCGGGGGCCGGAGAGACCCAGTACTTC. Translated: CASSEPGAGETQYF.

The table lists this clonotype with a few counts. The J gene is TRBJ1-1, the V gene TRBV5-5; D is unclear. Germline-derived CDR1 and CDR2 are SGHKS and YYEKEE (reference sequence). CDR3 size: 13 residues. V lost 1 base and J 5 bases, leaving 9 bases between the germline ends. CDR3 coding DNA: TGTGCCAGCAGCTTGTGGCTCGGGACTGAAGCTTTCTTT. Its protein product is CASSLWLGTEAFF.

The V gene is TRBV5-1, the J gene TRBJ1-2, with D unclear. V dropped 0 bases and J dropped 0 bases, with 6 bases sitting between them. Germline V CDR1 and CDR2: SGHRS, YFSETQ. The CDR3 is made up of 14 amino acids. CDR3 residues: CASSLEASNYGYTF. CDR3 DNA sequence: TGCGCCAGCAGCTTGGAGGCGTCTAACTATGGCTACACCTTC.

At least ten counts were recorded for this clonotype. The chain is built from TRBV7-9 and TRBJ1-2, with unresolved D. V was shortened by 1 base and J by 8 bases, with 8 bases between the two germline ends. Germline V gives CDR1 SEHNR, CDR2 FQNEAQ (reference sequence). The CDR3 is made up of 12 amino acids. In DNA form, the CDR3 reads TGTGCCAGCAGCTTAGACAGAGGGGGCTACACCTTC. The encoded protein is CASSLDRGGYTF.

This clonotype came up a few times. The chain recombines TRBV7-9 with TRBJ2-1; TRBD2 aligns across 8 bases. The germline V gene encodes CDR1 SEHNR and CDR2 FQNEAQ (reference sequence). The V and J ends lost 5 bases and 8 bases, in that order; junction bases with no gene match: 14. This CDR3 has 16 amino acids. The CDR3 region has the DNA TGTGCCAGCAGCCCACTACCGGGACTAGGAGTGCATGAGCAGTTCTTC. It encodes CASSPLPGLGVHEQFF.

This clonotype was seen a handful of times. This chain links TRBV9 with TRBJ2-1, with D possibly TRBD1 on 6 matching bases. Looked up from germline, CDR1 is SGDLS and CDR2 is YYNGEE. V was pared by 3 bases and J by 1 base, with 11 bases between. This CDR3 comprises 15 residues. This CDR3 reads CASSADDRSYNEQFF. In nucleotides, the CDR3 is TGTGCCAGCAGCGCGGACGACAGGTCCTACAATGAGCAGTTCTTC.

This clonotype has at least ten counts. V usage is TRBV5-1 and J usage is TRBJ2-7, with 8 bases matching TRBD1. The CDR3 is made up of 14 amino acids. The germline V gene has CDR1 SGHRS and CDR2 YFSETQ. Trimming cost V 4 bases and J 2 bases; bases outside gene matches: 5. The CDR3 loop is CASSGDRPTYEQYF. The DNA for the CDR3 is TGCGCCAGCAGCGGGGACAGGCCGACCTACGAGCAGTACTTC.

This clonotype was counted a few times. The rearrangement joins TRBV12-3 or TRBV12-4 to TRBJ1-5, with 8 bases fitting TRBD1. This CDR3 is built from 16 residues. Trimming removed 5 bases from V and 4 bases from J; junction bases left unmatched: 10. CDR3: CASSTRTGFGNQPQHF. The CDR3 coding sequence is TGTGCCAGCAGTACTAGGACAGGGTTTGGGAATCAGCCCCAGCATTTT.

V gene TRBV10-3 combines with J gene TRBJ2-7; D is ambiguous. Trimming took off 4 bases at V and 0 bases at J, with 7 bases between the two ends. The CDR3 loop spans 13 amino acids. The germline CDR1 and CDR2 sequences are ENHRY and SYGVKD. The CDR3 sequence is CAISGENSYEQYF. The CDR3 nucleotides are TGTGCCATCAGTGGTGAGAACTCCTACGAGCAGTACTTC.

The rearrangement uses TRBV7-2 and TRBJ2-3; 8 bases fit TRBD2. J gave up 6 bases and V 7 bases, and 12 bases lay outside the gene matches. The CDR3 spans 15 residues. CDR1 is SGHTA and CDR2 is FQGNSA in the germline V gene. CDR3: CASTQGRREADTQYF. The CDR3 coding sequence is TGTGCCAGCACCCAGGGGCGGCGGGAGGCTGATACGCAGTATTTT.

About this clonotype itself: A junction boundary mismatches the germline segment, possibly from a read error. The rearrangement links TRBV18 to TRBJ1-6; D call uncertain. Germline values: CDR1 KGHSH, CDR2 LQKENI. The CDR3 loop spans 14 amino acids. The CDR3 spells CASSPRVGDSPLNF. Written as DNA, the CDR3 is TGTGCCAGCTCACCACGCGTCGGGGATTCACCCCTCAACTTT.

The chain combines TRBV14 with TRBJ2-5; 9 nucleotides align to TRBD2. The length of the CDR3 is 17 residues. Unmatched junction bases numbered 10, after V lost 0 bases and J lost 5 bases. Germline V gene lookup returns CDR1 SGHDN and CDR2 FVKESK. The CDR3 is CASSQDVPWREGETQYF. CDR3 coding DNA: TGTGCCAGCAGCCAAGATGTCCCATGGCGGGAGGGCGAGACCCAGTACTTC. Using reference TRBV14 and TRBJ2-5 for the parts outside the CDR3, the full variable domain is EAGVTQFPSHSVIEKGQTVTLRCDPISGHDNLYWYRRVMGKEIKFLLHFVKESKQDESGMPNNRFLAERTGGTYSTLKVQPAELEDSGVYFCASSQDVPWREGETQYFGPGTRLLVL.

This clonotype came up a few times. The chain uses TRBV25-1 and TRBJ1-6, with a tentative D call TRBD1 (6 bases). Trimming left V 1 base short and J 7 bases short, with 11 bases between. Germline lookup yields CDR1 MGHDK and CDR2 SYGVNS. CDR3 length: 15 amino acids. CDR3 bases: TGTGCCAGCAGTGAATTTAGGGGGGCCAATTCACCCCTCCACTTT. Protein sequence: CASSEFRGANSPLHF.

This clonotype was detected many times. The chain employs TRBV2 and TRBJ2-7; perhaps TRBD1 as D (5 bases). CDR3 length equals 15 residues. Germline V gene data show CDR1 as SNHLY and CDR2 as FYNNEI. V was shortened by 1 base and J by 2 bases, with 12 bases between the two germline ends. The CDR3 region is CASSEGGHRTYEQYF. The CDR3, as DNA: TGTGCCAGCAGTGAAGGTGGTCACAGGACCTACGAGCAGTACTTC.

This clonotype occurred a few times. The chain uses TRBV9 and TRBJ2-7, with 8 bases identical to TRBD1. The CDR3 has 15 amino acids. V gave up 3 bases and J gave up 2 bases; unmatched junction bases: 7. Germline CDR1 and CDR2: SGDLS and YYNGEE. In DNA form, the CDR3 reads TGTGCCAGCAGCGCCGGGGACAGGATCGCCTACGAGCAGTACTTC. This sequence encodes CASSAGDRIAYEQYF.

The chain has TRBV29-1 and TRBJ2-7; unclear D gene. CDR3 size: 13 residues. The ends were cut back, 7 bases at V and 3 bases at J, with 16 bases in the middle. Germline values: CDR1 SQVTM, CDR2 ANQGSEA. CDR3 amino acids: CSGGSGRYYEQYF. The CDR3 nucleotides are TGCAGCGGGGGTTCTGGGCGGTACTACGAGCAGTACTTC.

This rearrangement joins TRBV24-1 to TRBJ1-2, with D maybe TRBD1 (5 bases). Germline V gene data show CDR1 as KGHDR and CDR2 as SFDVKD. The CDR3 is 13 amino acids. V was trimmed by 7 bases and J by 4 bases, leaving 12 bases between them. This CDR3 reads CATSPLGGYGYTF. CDR3 coding DNA: TGTGCCACCAGCCCCCTGGGGGGCTATGGCTACACCTTC.

There are a few counts of this clonotype. CDR3 region: CASSLPTGIFSSGANVLTF. The CDR3, as DNA: TGTGCCAGCAGTTTACCCACAGGGATCTTCAGCTCTGGGGCCAACGTCCTGACTTTC. The chain combines TRBV6-5 with TRBJ2-6; D perhaps matches TRBD1 (6 bases). This CDR3 region has 19 residues. V was clipped by 4 bases and J by 0 bases, with 19 bases between them. Germline CDR1 and CDR2: MNHEY and SVGAGI.

This chain links TRBV12-3 or TRBV12-4 with TRBJ2-7, with 8 positions matching TRBD1. Unmatched junction bases numbered 6, after V lost 5 bases and J lost 3 bases. The CDR3 covers 14 residues. As DNA, the CDR3 is TGTGCCAGCAGTCCGACAGGGGCCAACTACGAGCAGTACTTC. It yields the protein CASSPTGANYEQYF.

The DNA of the CDR3 is TGTGCCAGCAGCCAAGGGTACAACACCGGGGAGCTGTTTTTT. Protein product: CASSQGYNTGELFF. The J gene is TRBJ2-2, the V gene TRBV3-1; D remains ambiguous. V was trimmed by 1 base and J by 2 bases, leaving 5 bases between them. The CDR3 sequence is 14 residues long. CDR1 LGHDT and CDR2 YNNKEL come from the germline V gene (reference sequence).

In regard to this clonotype: Germline is not matched at one junction end, which may reflect a read error. The chain combines TRBV20-1 with TRBJ2-3, with 8 bases that match TRBD2. The CDR3 loop spans 12 amino acids. The germline gives CDR1 DFQATT, CDR2 SNEGSKA (reference sequence). CDR3: CSTSGGTDTQYF. CDR3 sequence (DNA): TGCAGTACTAGCGGAGGCACAGATACGCAGTATTTT.

This chain links TRBV4-1 with TRBJ2-3; no clear D. Trimming removed 1 base from V and 2 bases from J, with 7 bases in between. The germline CDR1 and CDR2 sequences are MGHRA and YSYEKL. The CDR3 contains 14 residues. The CDR3 DNA sequence: TGCGCCAGCAGCCAAGGGATAGCCACAGATACGCAGTATTTT. This gives the protein CASSQGIATDTQYF.